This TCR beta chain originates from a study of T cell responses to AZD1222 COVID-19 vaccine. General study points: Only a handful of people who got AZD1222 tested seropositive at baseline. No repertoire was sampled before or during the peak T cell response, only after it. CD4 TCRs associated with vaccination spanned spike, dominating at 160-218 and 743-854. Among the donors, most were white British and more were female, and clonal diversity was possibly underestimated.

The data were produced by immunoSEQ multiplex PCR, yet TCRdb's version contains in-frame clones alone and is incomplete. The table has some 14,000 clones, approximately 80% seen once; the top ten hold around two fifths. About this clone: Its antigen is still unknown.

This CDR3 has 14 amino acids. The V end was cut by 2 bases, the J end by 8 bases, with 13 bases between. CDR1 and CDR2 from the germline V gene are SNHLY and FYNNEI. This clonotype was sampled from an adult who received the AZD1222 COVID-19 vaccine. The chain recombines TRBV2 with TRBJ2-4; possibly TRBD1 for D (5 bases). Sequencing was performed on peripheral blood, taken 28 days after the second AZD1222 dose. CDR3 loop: CASSEYGQGHIQYF. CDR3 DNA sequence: TGTGCCAGCAGTGAATACGGCCAGGGCCACATTCAGTACTTC. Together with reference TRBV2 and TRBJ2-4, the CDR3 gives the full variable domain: EPEVTQTPSHQVTQMGQEVILRCVPISNHLYFYWYRQILGQKVEFLVSFYNNEISEKSEIFDDQFSVERPDGSNFTLKIRSTKLEDSAMYFCASSEYGQGHIQYFGAGTRLSVL.